A selection of T cell receptor beta chains follows, all from one sample in a study of blood T cell repertoires in COVID-19. Clones were sequenced by immunoSEQ multiplex PCR, and TCRdb holds only the in-frame ones, with some missing. Among about 41,000 clones listed, about four fifths were seen once. Source material: peripheral blood. Receptors were obtained from a man aged 35-49 years with active or convalescent COVID-19. Each CDR3 is given with its conserved first and last residue. The D gene is left open where the match is weak. Clone size, where shown, is once, few, many, or a class for clones that have expanded.

>TRBV9|TRBD2|TRBJ2-1|-
CASSTGLAMGGEQFF
TGTGCCAGCAGCACGGGACTAGCGATGGGAGGGGAGCAGTTCTTC
>TRBV30|TRBD1|TRBJ1-2|-
CAWLTPGQSRGYTF
TGTGCCTGGCTAACACCGGGACAGTCGCGGGGCTACACCTTC
>TRBV27|-|TRBJ1-5|-
CASSRSSNQPQHF
TGTGCCAGCAGTCGGAGTAGCAATCAGCCCCAGCATTTT
>TRBV7-2|-|TRBJ1-5|-
CASSRDNSNQPQHF
TGTGCCAGCAGCAGGGACAATAGCAATCAGCCCCAGCATTTT
>TRBV19|TRBD1|TRBJ1-6|-
CASSPGGTGNSPLHF
TGTGCCAGTAGTCCAGGAGGGACAGGGAATTCACCCCTCCACTTT
>TRBV7-3|-|TRBJ1-2|few
CASSPQAQGGYTF
TGTGCCAGCAGCCCACAGGCTCAGGGAGGCTACACCTTC
>TRBV23-1|-|TRBJ2-1|-
CASSQSPRTYNEQFF
TGCGCCAGCAGTCAATCACCCAGGACCTACAATGAGCAGTTCTTC
>TRBV28|TRBD1|TRBJ1-6|-
CASTQGRYNSPLHF
TGTGCCAGCACACAGGGGAGGTATAATTCACCCCTCCACTTT
>TRBV10-2|-|TRBJ2-7|-
CASSEQRSYEQYF
TGCGCCAGCAGTGAGCAGCGTTCCTACGAGCAGTACTTC
>TRBV5-1|TRBD2|TRBJ2-7|-
CASSLVGGSSYEQYF
TGCGCCAGCAGCTTGGTCGGCGGGAGCTCCTACGAGCAGTACTTC
>TRBV4-3|-|TRBJ1-2|-
CASSQGGQWSYGYTF
TGCGCCAGCAGCCAAGGCGGGCAGTGGTCCTATGGCTACACCTTC
>TRBV28|-|TRBJ1-4|-
CASSYRFSNEKLFF
TGTGCCAGCAGTTACAGGTTTTCTAATGAAAAACTGTTTTTT
>TRBV11-3|-|TRBJ2-5|-
CASSSDPSLGRETQYF
TGTGCCAGCAGCTCGGACCCATCACTAGGACGAGAGACCCAGTACTTC
>TRBV28|-|TRBJ1-2|-
CATADGGTF
TGTGCCACCGCTGACGGCGGCACCTTC
>TRBV7-2|-|TRBJ1-1|once
CASSLVRGNTEAFF
TGTGCCAGCAGCTTAGTAAGGGGGAACACTGAAGCTTTCTTT
>TRBV14|-|TRBJ1-1|-
CASSRNQGRTEAFF
TGTGCCAGCAGCCGCAACCAGGGTAGGACTGAAGCTTTCTTT
>TRBV19|TRBD2|TRBJ2-1|-
CASSIGSGGLNEQFF
TGTGCCAGTAGTATTGGTAGCGGGGGGCTTAATGAGCAGTTCTTC
>TRBV5-4|-|TRBJ2-3|-
CASSQRSGWGDTQYF
TGTGCCAGCAGCCAACGTAGCGGTTGGGGAGATACGCAGTATTTT
>TRBV30|-|TRBJ2-7|-
CAMNRDGSYEQYF
TGTGCCATGAACAGGGATGGGTCCTACGAGCAGTACTTC
>TRBV18|-|TRBJ1-2|few
CASSPGGSYGYTF
TGTGCCAGCTCACCTGGGGGCTCCTATGGCTACACCTTC
>TRBV6-1|-|TRBJ1-4|-
CASSVYATEVYEKLFF
TGTGCCAGCAGTGTTTATGCTACGGAGGTTTATGAAAAACTGTTTTTT
>TRBV6-2/TRBV6-3|-|TRBJ2-5|-
CASSRGLRETQYF
TGTGCCAGCAGCCGGGGCCTCCGGGAGACCCAGTACTTC
>TRBV9|TRBD1|TRBJ2-2|-
CASSVMDRRYTGELFF
TGTGCCAGCAGCGTAATGGACAGGAGATACACCGGGGAGCTGTTTTTT
>TRBV27|TRBD2|TRBJ2-3|-
CASSPLYVPGGPVDTQYF
TGTGCCAGCAGCCCTCTTTATGTTCCGGGAGGGCCGGTAGATACGCAGTATTTT
>TRBV19|TRBD1|TRBJ1-1|-
CASSARTGRTEAFF
TGTGCCAGTAGTGCCCGGACAGGTCGCACTGAAGCTTTCTTT
>TRBV5-1|TRBD1|TRBJ2-2|once
CASEGTGGAYTGELFF
TGCGCCAGTGAGGGGACAGGGGGAGCATACACCGGGGAGCTGTTTTTT
>TRBV4-3|-|TRBJ2-7|-
CASSQGRNNEQYF
TGCGCCAGCAGCCAAGGCAGGAACAACGAGCAGTACTTC
>TRBV27|-|TRBJ2-6|-
CASSLGRGDVLTF
TGTGCCAGCAGTTTAGGCAGGGGCGACGTCCTGACTTTC
>TRBV11-2|TRBD1|TRBJ2-5|-
CASSRGQETQYF
TGTGCCAGCAGCAGGGGGCAGGAGACCCAGTACTTC
>TRBV27|TRBD1|TRBJ1-1|once
CASSLTPTGAGVEAFF
TGTGCCAGCAGTTTAACGCCGACAGGGGCCGGGGTAGAAGCTTTCTTT
>TRBV19|-|TRBJ1-5|-
CASTGGAGIFSNQPQHF
TGTGCCAGTACCGGCGGGGCGGGAATATTTAGCAATCAGCCCCAGCATTTT
>TRBV28|TRBD1|TRBJ1-3|few
CASSDRGPSGNTIYF
TGTGCCAGCAGTGACAGGGGCCCCTCTGGAAACACCATATATTTT
>TRBV7-3|TRBD2|TRBJ2-1|-
CASSLWREGNEQFF
TGTGCCAGCAGCTTATGGCGGGAGGGCAATGAGCAGTTCTTC
>TRBV9|-|TRBJ2-1|-
CASSAGPDSRHEQFF
TGTGCCAGCAGCGCCGGCCCTGACAGTCGCCATGAGCAGTTCTTC
>TRBV6-2/TRBV6-3|-|TRBJ1-2|-
CASSYVGGYTF
TGTGCCAGCAGTTACGTGGGCGGCTACACCTTC
>TRBV28|-|TRBJ1-3|-
CASSFTRSGNTIYF
TGTGCCAGCAGTTTCACACGGTCAGGGAACACCATATATTTT
>TRBV4-1|-|TRBJ1-2|-
CASSQVVRGGKGDYGYTF
TGCGCCAGCAGCCAAGTGGTTCGGGGGGGAAAGGGAGACTATGGCTACACCTTC
>TRBV24-1|-|TRBJ2-6|-
CATSDVGGTGANVLTF
TGTGCCACCAGTGATGTGGGCGGGACTGGGGCCAACGTCCTGACTTTC
>TRBV30|-|TRBJ1-2|-
CAWTSRGAGGHTF
TGTGCCTGGACCTCAAGGGGAGCGGGAGGGCACACCTTC
>TRBV12-3/TRBV12-4|-|TRBJ1-2|-
CASSRGNVYGYTF
TGTGCCAGCAGCCGAGGAAATGTATATGGCTACACCTTC
>TRBV27|TRBD2|TRBJ2-1|-
CASSPRLAGGSYNEQFF
TGTGCCAGCAGTCCCCGACTAGCGGGAGGGTCCTACAATGAGCAGTTCTTC
>TRBV27|-|TRBJ1-5|few
CASSSLPFTGQPQHF
TGTGCCAGCAGTTCTCTCCCTTTCACTGGTCAGCCCCAGCATTTT